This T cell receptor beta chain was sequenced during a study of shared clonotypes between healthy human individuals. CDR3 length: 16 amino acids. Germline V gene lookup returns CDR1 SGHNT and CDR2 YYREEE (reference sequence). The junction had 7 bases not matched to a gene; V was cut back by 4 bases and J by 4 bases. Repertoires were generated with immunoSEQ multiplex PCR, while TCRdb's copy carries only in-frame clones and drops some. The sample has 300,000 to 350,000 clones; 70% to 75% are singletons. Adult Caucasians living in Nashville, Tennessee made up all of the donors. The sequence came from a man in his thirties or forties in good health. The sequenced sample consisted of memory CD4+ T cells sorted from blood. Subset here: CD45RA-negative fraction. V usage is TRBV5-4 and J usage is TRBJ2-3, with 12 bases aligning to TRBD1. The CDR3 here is CASSASGTGGADTQYF. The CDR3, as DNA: TGTGCCAGCAGCGCCTCCGGGACAGGGGGCGCAGATACGCAGTATTTT.